These 10 T cell receptor beta chains were all obtained from the same sample, sequenced in a study of blood T cell repertoires in COVID-19. Libraries were prepared by immunoSEQ multiplex PCR; TCRdb keeps only in-frame clonotypes and omits some of them. The sample records fewer than 400,000 clones, about nine tenths being singletons. Sequencing was carried out using PBMCs or T cells enriched from blood (not recorded which). The source of these receptors is a woman aged 18-29 years who had recovered from COVID-19.

This clone was detected a few times. The J gene is TRBJ1-2, the V gene TRBV27, with D possibly matching TRBD1 (6 bases). Trimming removed 5 bases from V and 4 bases from J, with 17 bases in between. The CDR3 length is 15 residues. The germline V gene encodes CDR1 MNHEY and CDR2 SMNVEV (reference sequence). Written as DNA, the CDR3 is TGTGCCAGCAGTCCCCTCGGACAGAAAAGCTATGGCTACACCTTC. It translates to CASSPLGQKSYGYTF.

This rearrangement joins TRBV28 to TRBJ2-3; D is unclear. The CDR3 is made up of 13 amino acids. Trimming cost V 5 bases and J 6 bases, with 12 bases left between them. CDR1 and CDR2 (germline): MDHEN, SYDVKM. This chain's CDR3 is CASSPAPGDTQYF. CDR3 nucleotide sequence: TGTGCCAGCAGTCCGGCACCCGGGGATACGCAGTATTTT.

CDR3 region: CATRQVSGANVLTF. The CDR3 region has the DNA TGTGCCACCAGACAGGTCTCTGGGGCCAACGTCCTGACTTTC. The rearrangement joins TRBV19 to TRBJ2-6; D might be TRBD1 (6 bases). V was cut by 10 bases and J by 0 bases, with 10 bases left in between. Germline V gives CDR1 LNHDA, CDR2 SQIVND (reference sequence). The CDR3 sequence is 14 residues long.

This rearrangement joins TRBV27 to TRBJ2-1; D unclear. Trimming took 4 bases from V and 15 from J, leaving 19 bases between them. Germline CDR1 and CDR2: MNHEY and SMNVEV (reference sequence). There are 13 residues in the CDR3. CDR3 in DNA: TGTGCCAGCAGTTCCGGGTCAGCTTATTCGCCGTTCTTC. Its protein is CASSSGSAYSPFF.

The V gene is TRBV6-5, the J gene TRBJ1-1; 7 bases map to TRBD1. This CDR3 has 15 amino acids. After removal of 4 bases from V and 1 base from J, the junction contained 6 bases not matched to a gene. CDR1 MNHEY and CDR2 SVGAGI come from the germline V gene. CDR3 bases: TGTGCCAGCAGTTCGGACAGGACCGGGAACACTGAAGCTTTCTTT. Protein sequence: CASSSDRTGNTEAFF.

The J gene is TRBJ1-5, the V gene TRBV19, with 9 bases identical to TRBD1. V dropped 5 bases and J dropped 5; count of bases not matched to a gene: 7. Germline CDR1 reads LNHDA; CDR2 reads SQIVND (reference sequence). The CDR3 runs 15 residues. CDR3 loop: CASSRDREEDQPQHF. In nucleotides, the CDR3 is TGTGCCAGTAGTCGGGACAGGGAGGAGGATCAGCCCCAGCATTTT.

This chain joins TRBV7-2 and TRBJ1-1, with no clear D. Per the germline V gene, CDR1 is SGHTA and CDR2 is FQGNSA. The CDR3 consists of 12 residues. The ends were cut back, 5 bases at V and 5 bases at J, with 9 bases in the middle. This chain's CDR3 is CASSVRETEAFF. CDR3 bases: TGTGCCAGCAGCGTGAGGGAAACTGAAGCTTTCTTT.

This clone was seen a handful of times. V and J are TRBV14 and TRBJ2-7; TRBD2 matches 7 bases. Looked up from germline, CDR1 is SGHDN and CDR2 is FVKESK. V gave up 5 bases and J gave up 7 bases; unmatched junction bases: 8. This CDR3 has 13 amino acids. CDR3 sequence reads: CASSAAGVGEQYF. In DNA form, the CDR3 reads TGTGCCAGCAGCGCGGCGGGAGTCGGGGAGCAGTACTTC.

In this sample, this clone turned up once. The V call is TRBV19, the J call TRBJ2-7; TRBD1 agrees at 10 bases. V trimming: 9 bases; J trimming: 4 bases; junction bases outside the gene matches: 6. The CDR3 covers 13 residues. Germline values: CDR1 LNHDA, CDR2 SQIVND (reference sequence). This chain's CDR3 is CASDQGQGYEQYF. The DNA for the CDR3 is TGTGCCAGCGATCAGGGACAGGGGTACGAGCAGTACTTC.

The chain joins TRBV6-2 or TRBV6-3 to TRBJ1-2, with 7 bases that match TRBD1. The length of the CDR3 is 15 residues. The germline V gene encodes CDR1 MNHEY and CDR2 SVGEGT. Trimming cost V 4 bases and J 5 bases; bases outside gene matches: 10. In DNA form, the CDR3 reads TGTGCCAGCAGTTTCCACGACAGGGAAGGTTATGGCTACACCTTC. Protein sequence: CASSFHDREGYGYTF.